These 12 T cell receptor beta chains originate from one sample sequenced in a study of cytomegalovirus exposure and HLA in healthy donors (TCRdb year 2017). The method was the immunoSEQ multiplex PCR assay. For the multiplex PCR, a mixture combining 60 forward primers for TCR Vbeta segments and 13 reverse primers for TCR Jbeta segments was used. What TCRdb holds here is the immuneACCESS table cut down to in-frame rearrangements. Part of the clones is not present; checked against another copy, under half of the missing clones reflect an unresolved V gene, and the others are unexplained. The sample table holds 35,000 to 40,000 clones, of which 76% were seen once. The ten largest clones take up roughly 8% of the sample. Sequencing input: PBMCs. The source of these receptors is a woman in her 30s in good health and CMV-seropositive.

The chain links TRBV7-2 to TRBJ2-1, with 8 bases identical to TRBD1. Germline V gene data show CDR1 as SGHTA and CDR2 as FQGNSA. J lost 5 bases, V lost 6 bases, and 9 bases had no gene match. This CDR3 comprises 15 residues. The CDR3 sequence: CASRTRQGRHNEQFF. CDR3 DNA: TGTGCCAGCAGAACACGACAGGGGCGACACAATGAGCAGTTCTTC.

V usage is TRBV6-1 and J usage is TRBJ2-6; D might be TRBD1 (6 bases). The CDR3 is 13 amino acids. The germline V gene encodes CDR1 MNHNS and CDR2 SASEGT. Between the trimmed V and J ends, which lost 9 bases and 4 bases, there was a span of 10 bases. The CDR3 sequence: CASHRAGANVLTF. CDR3 sequence (DNA): TGTGCCAGTCACAGGGCAGGGGCCAACGTCCTGACTTTC.

There are a few counts of this clone. V gene TRBV2 combines with J gene TRBJ2-7; TRBD2 is a possible D gene (6 bases). V lost 6 bases and J 0 bases, leaving 12 bases between the germline ends. The CDR3 consists of 14 residues. Looked up from germline, CDR1 is SNHLY and CDR2 is FYNNEI. The chain's CDR3 is CASSSGLYSYEQYF. Here the CDR3 DNA reads TGTGCCAGCAGCTCGGGACTGTACTCCTACGAGCAGTACTTC.

A few counts support this clone. The chain has TRBV6-1 and TRBJ1-2; no firm D call. V was cut by 2 bases and J by 7 bases, with 11 bases left in between. This CDR3 contains 13 residues. Germline V lookup: CDR1 MNHNS, CDR2 SASEGT. CDR3 coding DNA: TGTGCCAGCAGTGAATTGAACGGTCGTGGCTACACCTTC. It translates to CASSELNGRGYTF.

This chain joins TRBV5-1 and TRBJ1-2, with D perhaps TRBD1 (6 bases). Germline V gene sequence: CDR1 SGHRS, CDR2 YFSETQ. Trimming stripped 7 bases from V and 7 bases from J, with 20 bases between. The CDR3 length is 14 residues. Written as DNA, the CDR3 is TGCGCCAGCCATCAACCAGCAGGGGAAGGTGGCTACACCTTC. Amino acids: CASHQPAGEGGYTF.

The chain combines TRBV10-3 with TRBJ2-3, with 9 bases that match TRBD1. The germline CDR1 and CDR2 sequences are ENHRY and SYGVKD. The CDR3 is 15 residues long. The V segment lost 2 bases and the J segment 3 bases; nucleotides outside the gene matches: 3. The CDR3 bases are TGTGCCATCAGTGAGGCCGGGACAGGGACAGATACGCAGTATTTT. This encodes CAISEAGTGTDTQYF.

This clone was recorded once. The chain carries TRBV6-4 and TRBJ2-2; 7 bases align to TRBD1. J gave up 4 bases and V 6 bases, and 11 bases lay outside the gene matches. Germline CDR1 is MRHNA and CDR2 is SNTAGT. This CDR3 is 16 amino acids long. The CDR3 bases are TGTGCCAGCAGAGCCTCCGGGACAGCCTTCACCGGGGAGCTGTTTTTT. Residues: CASRASGTAFTGELFF.

J is TRBJ1-1 and V is TRBV6-1, with 8 bases matching TRBD1. CDR3 length equals 13 residues. Trimming at V came to 4 bases and at J to 4 bases, leaving 2 bases not matched to a gene. Germline V gene lookup returns CDR1 MNHNS and CDR2 SASEGT. The CDR3 here is CASSATGGTEAFF. CDR3 nucleotides: TGTGCCAGCAGTGCAACAGGGGGCACTGAAGCTTTCTTT.

This clone was observed once. The J gene is TRBJ2-5, the V gene TRBV7-2, with no clear D. Per germline, CDR1 SGHTA and CDR2 FQGNSA. The V and J ends lost 1 base and 7 bases respectively, with 10 bases between them. This CDR3 has 13 amino acids. CDR3 protein: CASSLGSTGTQYF. CDR3 DNA: TGTGCCAGCAGCTTAGGGAGTACGGGGACCCAGTACTTC.

The V call is TRBV28, the J call TRBJ1-5; D gene unclear. V lost 3 bases and J 0 bases, leaving 12 bases between the germline ends. Per the germline V gene, CDR1 is MDHEN and CDR2 is SYDVKM. The CDR3 runs to 16 residues. This chain's CDR3 is CASSFVPYGSNQPQHF. The DNA for the CDR3 is TGTGCCAGCAGTTTCGTTCCGTACGGTAGCAATCAGCCCCAGCATTTT.

The chain uses TRBV28 and TRBJ2-7, with 8 bases fitting TRBD2. Trimming took 3 bases from V and 2 from J; bases not matched to a gene: 6. The CDR3 totals 15 residues. Germline-derived CDR1 and CDR2 are MDHEN and SYDVKM. The CDR3 DNA sequence: TGTGCCAGCAGTTTTGGGACTAGAGTTCCCTACGAGCAGTACTTC. It specifies CASSFGTRVPYEQYF.

This rearrangement joins TRBV4-1 to TRBJ2-7, with 7 bases fitting TRBD1. CDR3 size: 15 residues. J gave up 4 bases and V 4 bases, and 10 bases lay outside the gene matches. CDR1 and CDR2 (germline): MGHRA, YSYEKL. CDR3 nucleotides: TGCGCCAGCAGCCGAATACCGGGACAGATTTACGAGCAGTACTTC. Translation gives CASSRIPGQIYEQYF.